This TCR beta chain was sequenced for a study of T cells after yellow fever vaccination. Study-level results: From the bulk population, abundant clonotypes could contaminate and appear within FACS-sorted repertoires.

This clonotype came up many times. The antigen remains unidentified. The germline gives CDR1 PRHDT, CDR2 FYEKMQ (reference sequence). CDR3 size: 17 residues. Trimming took off 2 bases at V and 6 bases at J, with 23 bases between the two ends. Each CDR3 protein gets one entry after TCRdb re-called the 5' RACE reads with MiXCR. In the table there are more than 120,000 distinct CDR3 sequences, about 7.7% of which are singletons. The chain carries TRBV13 and TRBJ2-7; D tentatively reads TRBD1 or TRBD2 (5 bases each). The sequencing here drew on CD4+ T cells sorted from PBMCs, taken 5 days after the yellow fever booster vaccination. The receptor was isolated from a man aged 25-40 years who received the YFV17D yellow fever vaccine. The CDR3 region is CASSLRGGRSSGLEQYF. For the CDR3, the DNA is TGTGCCAGCAGCTTAAGGGGTGGGAGATCCTCGGGGCTCGAGCAGTACTTC.